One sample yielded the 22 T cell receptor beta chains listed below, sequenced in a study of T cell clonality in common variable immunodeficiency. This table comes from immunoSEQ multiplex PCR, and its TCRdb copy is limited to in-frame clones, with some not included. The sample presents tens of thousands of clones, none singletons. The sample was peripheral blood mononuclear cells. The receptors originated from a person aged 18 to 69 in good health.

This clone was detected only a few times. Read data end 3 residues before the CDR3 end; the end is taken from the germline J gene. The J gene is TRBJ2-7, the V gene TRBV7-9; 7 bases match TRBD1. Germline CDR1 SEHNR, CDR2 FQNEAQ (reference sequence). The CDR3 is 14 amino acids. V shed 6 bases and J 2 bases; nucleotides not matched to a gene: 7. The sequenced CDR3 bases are TGTGCCAGCAGTCTTACAGGGGTTACCTACGAG. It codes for CASSLTGVTYE. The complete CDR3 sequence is CASSLTGVTYEQYF.

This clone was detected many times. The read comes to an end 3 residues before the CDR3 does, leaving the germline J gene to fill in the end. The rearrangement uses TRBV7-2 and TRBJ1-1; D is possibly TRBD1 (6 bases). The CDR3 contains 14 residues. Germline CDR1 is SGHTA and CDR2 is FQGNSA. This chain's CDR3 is CASSSFNLPQGAFF. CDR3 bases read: TGTGCCAGCAGCTCTTTCAACCTGCCCCAGGGG.

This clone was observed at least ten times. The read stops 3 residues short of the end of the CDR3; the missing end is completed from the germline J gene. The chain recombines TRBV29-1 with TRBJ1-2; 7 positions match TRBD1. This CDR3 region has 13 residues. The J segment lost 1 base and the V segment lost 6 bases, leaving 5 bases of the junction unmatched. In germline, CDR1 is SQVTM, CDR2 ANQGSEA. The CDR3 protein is CSVKGQHNYGYTF. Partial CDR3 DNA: TGCAGCGTAAAGGGACAGCATAACTATGGC. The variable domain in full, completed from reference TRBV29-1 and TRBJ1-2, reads SAVISQKPSRDICQRGTSLTIQCQVDSQVTMMFWYRQQPGQSLTLIATANQGSEATYESGFVIDKFPISRPNLTFSTLTVSNMSPEDSSIYLCSVKGQHNYGYTFGSGTRLTVV.

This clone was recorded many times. The CDR3 sequence: CASSLGSNSFTDTQYF. The DNA read from the CDR3 is TGCGCCAGCAGCTTGGGGTCTAATTCCTTCACAGATACG. The chain links TRBV5-1 to TRBJ2-3; D is unclear. The read ends 3 residues before the CDR3 terminus; that terminus is restored from the germline J gene. CDR3 length: 16 residues. CDR1 and CDR2 (germline): SGHRS, YFSETQ. V was trimmed by 0 bases and J by 2 bases, leaving 13 bases between them.

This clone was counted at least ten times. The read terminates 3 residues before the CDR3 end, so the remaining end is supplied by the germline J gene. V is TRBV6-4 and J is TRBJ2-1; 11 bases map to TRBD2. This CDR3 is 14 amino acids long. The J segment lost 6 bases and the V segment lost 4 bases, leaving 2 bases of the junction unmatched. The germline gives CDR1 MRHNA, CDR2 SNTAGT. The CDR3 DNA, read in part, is TGTGCCAGCAGTGTAGCGGGAGGGCCCAATGAG. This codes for CASSVAGGPNE. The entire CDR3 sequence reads CASSVAGGPNEQFF.

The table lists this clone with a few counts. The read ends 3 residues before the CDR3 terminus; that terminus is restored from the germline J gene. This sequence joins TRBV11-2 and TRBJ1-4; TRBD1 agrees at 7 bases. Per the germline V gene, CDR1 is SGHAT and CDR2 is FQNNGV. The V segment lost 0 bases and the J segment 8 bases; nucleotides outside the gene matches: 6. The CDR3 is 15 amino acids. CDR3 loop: CASSLDRQGPEKLFF. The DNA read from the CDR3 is TGTGCCAGCAGCTTAGATCGACAGGGACCGGAAAAA.

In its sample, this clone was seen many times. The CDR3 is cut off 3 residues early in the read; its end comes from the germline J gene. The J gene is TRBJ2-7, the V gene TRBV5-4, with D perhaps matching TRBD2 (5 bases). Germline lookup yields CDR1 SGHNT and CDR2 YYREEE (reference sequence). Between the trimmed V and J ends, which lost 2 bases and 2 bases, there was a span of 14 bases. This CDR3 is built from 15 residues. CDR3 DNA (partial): TGTGCCAGCAGCTTACGTAGCGACCCCACCTACGAG. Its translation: CASSLRSDPTYE. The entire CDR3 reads CASSLRSDPTYEQYF.

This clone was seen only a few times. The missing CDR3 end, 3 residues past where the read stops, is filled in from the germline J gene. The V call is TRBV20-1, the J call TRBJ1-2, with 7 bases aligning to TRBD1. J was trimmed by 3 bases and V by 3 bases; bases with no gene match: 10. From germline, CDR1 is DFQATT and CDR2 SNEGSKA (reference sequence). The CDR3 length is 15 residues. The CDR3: CSARARGRGDYGYTF. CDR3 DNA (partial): TGCAGTGCTAGGGCCCGGGGCAGGGGGGACTATGGC.

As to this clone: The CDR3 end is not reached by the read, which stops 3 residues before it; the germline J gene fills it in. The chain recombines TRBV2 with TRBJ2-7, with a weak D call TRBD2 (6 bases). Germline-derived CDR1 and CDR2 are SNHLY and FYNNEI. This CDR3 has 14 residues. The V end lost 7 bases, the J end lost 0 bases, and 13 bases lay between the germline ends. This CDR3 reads CASMVAGTSYEQYF. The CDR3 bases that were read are TGTGCCAGCATGGTTGCGGGGACCTCCTACGAG.

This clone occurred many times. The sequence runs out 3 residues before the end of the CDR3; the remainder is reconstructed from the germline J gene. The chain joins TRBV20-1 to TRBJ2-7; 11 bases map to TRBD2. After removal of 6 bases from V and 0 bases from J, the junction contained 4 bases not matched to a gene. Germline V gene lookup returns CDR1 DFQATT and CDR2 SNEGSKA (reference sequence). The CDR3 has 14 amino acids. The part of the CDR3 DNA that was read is TGCAGTGCGGAAACTAGCGGGAGCTCCTACGAG. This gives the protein CSAETSGSSYE. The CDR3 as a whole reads CSAETSGSSYEQYF.

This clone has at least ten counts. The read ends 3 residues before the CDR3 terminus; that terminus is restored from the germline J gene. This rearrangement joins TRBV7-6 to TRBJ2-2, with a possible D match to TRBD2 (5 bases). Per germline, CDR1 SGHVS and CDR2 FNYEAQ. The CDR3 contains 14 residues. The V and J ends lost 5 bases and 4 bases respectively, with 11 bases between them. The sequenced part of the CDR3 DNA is TGTGCCAGCAGCCCTTGGACTGGCACCGGGGAG. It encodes CASSPWTGTGE. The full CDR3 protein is CASSPWTGTGELFF.

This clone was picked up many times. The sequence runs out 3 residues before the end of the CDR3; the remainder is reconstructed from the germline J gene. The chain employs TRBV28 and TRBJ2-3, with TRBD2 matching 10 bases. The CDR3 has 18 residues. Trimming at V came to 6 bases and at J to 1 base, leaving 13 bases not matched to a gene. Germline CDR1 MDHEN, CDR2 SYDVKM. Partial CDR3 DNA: TGTGCCAGCAGCCAAGTCGCGGGGACTAGCGACCGCACAGATACG. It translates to CASSQVAGTSDRTDT. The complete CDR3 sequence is CASSQVAGTSDRTDTQYF.

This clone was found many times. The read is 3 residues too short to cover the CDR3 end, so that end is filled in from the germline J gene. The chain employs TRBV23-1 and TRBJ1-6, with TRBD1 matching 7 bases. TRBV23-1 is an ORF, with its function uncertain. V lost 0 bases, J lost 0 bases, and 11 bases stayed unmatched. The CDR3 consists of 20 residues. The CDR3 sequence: CASSQSGRTGPSSYNSPLHF. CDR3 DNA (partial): TGCGCCAGCAGTCAATCGGGAAGGACAGGCCCTAGCTCCTATAATTCACCC.

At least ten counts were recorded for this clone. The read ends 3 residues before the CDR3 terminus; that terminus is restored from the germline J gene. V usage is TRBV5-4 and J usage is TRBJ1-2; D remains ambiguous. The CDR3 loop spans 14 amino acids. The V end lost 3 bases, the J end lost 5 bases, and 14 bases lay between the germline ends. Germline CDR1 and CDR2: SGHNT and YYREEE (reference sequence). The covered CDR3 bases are TGTGCCAGCAGCTCCGGGGAATATCGTTATGGC. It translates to CASSSGEYRYG. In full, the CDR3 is CASSSGEYRYGYTF.

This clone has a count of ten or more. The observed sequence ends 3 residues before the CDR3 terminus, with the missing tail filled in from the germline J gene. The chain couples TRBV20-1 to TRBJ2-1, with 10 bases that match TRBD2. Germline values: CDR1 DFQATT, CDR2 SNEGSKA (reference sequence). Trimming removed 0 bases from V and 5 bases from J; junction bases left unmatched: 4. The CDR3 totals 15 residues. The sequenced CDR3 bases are TGCAGTGCTAGAGATGGGACTAGCGTAGACAATGAG. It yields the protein CSARDGTSVDNE. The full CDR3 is CSARDGTSVDNEQFF.

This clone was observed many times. The part of the CDR3 DNA that was read is TGCGCCAGCAGCTCGGGACAGGTTCCAGGCGAG. This sequence encodes CASSSGQVPGE. The full CDR3 reads CASSSGQVPGEQYF. V gene TRBV5-1 combines with J gene TRBJ2-7, with 8 bases identical to TRBD1. The CDR3 goes on 3 residues after the read ends, and that part is filled in from the germline J gene. There are 14 residues in the CDR3. J gave up 6 bases and V 3 bases, and 8 bases lay outside the gene matches. CDR1 is SGHRS and CDR2 is YFSETQ in the germline V gene.

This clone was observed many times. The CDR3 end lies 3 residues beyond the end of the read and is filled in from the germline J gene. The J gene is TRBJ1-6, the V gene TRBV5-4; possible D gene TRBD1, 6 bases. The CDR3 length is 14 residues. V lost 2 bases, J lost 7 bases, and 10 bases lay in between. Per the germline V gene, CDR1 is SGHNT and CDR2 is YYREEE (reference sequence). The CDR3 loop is CASSFADRNSPLHF. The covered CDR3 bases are TGTGCCAGCAGCTTTGCTGACAGGAATTCACCC.

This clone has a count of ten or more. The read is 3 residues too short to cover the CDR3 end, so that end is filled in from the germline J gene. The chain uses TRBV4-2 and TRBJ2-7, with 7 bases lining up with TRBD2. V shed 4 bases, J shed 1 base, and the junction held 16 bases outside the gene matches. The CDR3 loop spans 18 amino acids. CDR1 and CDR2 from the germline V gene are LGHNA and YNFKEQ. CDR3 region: CASSLWGIRGSKSYEQYF. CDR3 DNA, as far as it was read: TGTGCCAGCAGCCTTTGGGGTATCCGCGGGAGTAAGTCCTACGAG.

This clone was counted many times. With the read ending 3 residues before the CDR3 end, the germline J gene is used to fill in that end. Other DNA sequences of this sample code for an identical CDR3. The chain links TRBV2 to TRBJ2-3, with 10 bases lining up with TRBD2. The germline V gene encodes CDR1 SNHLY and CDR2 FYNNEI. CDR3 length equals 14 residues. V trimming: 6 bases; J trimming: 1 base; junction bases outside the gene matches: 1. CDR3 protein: CASRGTSGTDTQYF. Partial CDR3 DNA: TGTGCCAGCAGGGGGACTAGCGGCACAGATACG.

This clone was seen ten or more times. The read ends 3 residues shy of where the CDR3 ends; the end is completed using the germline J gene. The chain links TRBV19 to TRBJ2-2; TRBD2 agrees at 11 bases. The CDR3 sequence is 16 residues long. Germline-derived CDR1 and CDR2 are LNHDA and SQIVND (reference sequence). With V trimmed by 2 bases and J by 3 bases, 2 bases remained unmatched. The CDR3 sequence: CASSILTSGDTGELFF. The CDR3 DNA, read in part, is TGTGCCAGTAGTATACTGACTAGCGGGGACACCGGGGAG.

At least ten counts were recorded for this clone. This CDR3 is CASSLTSGTYNEQFF. The part of the CDR3 DNA that was read is TGTGCCAGCAGCTTGACTAGCGGGACCTACAATGAG. V usage is TRBV7-2 and J usage is TRBJ2-1, with 11 bases that match TRBD2. The read stops 3 residues short of the end of the CDR3; the missing end is completed from the germline J gene. Trimming removed 3 bases from V and 2 bases from J; junction bases left unmatched: 0. This CDR3 spans 15 amino acids. Per the germline V gene, CDR1 is SGHTA and CDR2 is FQGNSA.

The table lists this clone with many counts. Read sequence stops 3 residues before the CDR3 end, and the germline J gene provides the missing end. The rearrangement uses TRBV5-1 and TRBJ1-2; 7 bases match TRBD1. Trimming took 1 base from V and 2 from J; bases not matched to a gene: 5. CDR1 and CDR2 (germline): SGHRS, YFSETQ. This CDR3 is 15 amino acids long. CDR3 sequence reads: CASSLSGTANYGYTF. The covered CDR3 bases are TGCGCCAGCAGCTTGTCTGGGACAGCGAACTATGGC.